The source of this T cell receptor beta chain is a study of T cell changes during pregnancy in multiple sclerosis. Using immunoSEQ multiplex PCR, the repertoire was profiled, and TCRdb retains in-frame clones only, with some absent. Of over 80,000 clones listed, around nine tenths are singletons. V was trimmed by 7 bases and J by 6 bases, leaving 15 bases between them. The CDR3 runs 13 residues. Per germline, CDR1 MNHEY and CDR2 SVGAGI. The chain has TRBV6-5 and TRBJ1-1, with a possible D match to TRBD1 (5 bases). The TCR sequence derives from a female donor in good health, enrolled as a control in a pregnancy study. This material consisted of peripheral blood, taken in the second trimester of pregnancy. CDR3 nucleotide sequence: TGTGCCAGCATAGGTCCCTTAGGGGCTGAAGCTTTCTTT. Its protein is CASIGPLGAEAFF.